The T cell receptor (beta chain) under discussion was sequenced for a study of immune evolution from preneoplasia to lung adenocarcinoma. Study-wide results and limits: Later-stage lesions seemingly showed higher T cell density and diversity than normal lung.

Profiled with immunoSEQ multiplex PCR; TCRdb holds only in-frame clones, not every one. This sample has about 3,000 clones, with 85% to 90% found just once. Germline CDR1 reads SGHVS; CDR2 reads FQNEAQ. The CDR3 loop spans 13 amino acids. Trimming took off 1 base at V and 6 bases at J, with 10 bases between the two ends. Patients had resection in Japan or China between about 2013 and 2017. Histologic diagnosis was independently verified by two lung pathologists. Comment on this clone: Antigen specificity is unknown.

The clonotype comes from a person aged 60-79 years with lung adenocarcinoma. Specimen: FFPE adjacent normal lung tissue. The J gene is TRBJ2-7, the V gene TRBV7-8; the D gene is possibly TRBD1 (6 bases). The CDR3 loop reads CASSLVPGVEQYF. The CDR3 bases are TGTGCCAGCAGCTTAGTTCCAGGGGTCGAGCAGTACTTC.